The 22 T cell receptor beta chains listed next were all sequenced from one sample in a study of beta chain features in type 1 diabetes. Expressed TCRB transcripts got sequenced, as all isolated RNA was reverse transcribed. TCRdb's copy holds only in-frame clones and misses some; the assay was immunoSEQ multiplex PCR. The data contain 350,000 to 450,000 clones, approximately 15% of them seen just once; the ten biggest clones take up about 0.034%. The sample taken for sequencing was naive CD4+ T cells from blood. The receptors were gathered from a man younger than 45 in good health.

V usage is TRBV5-4 and J usage is TRBJ2-5; TRBD1 matches 7 bases. This CDR3 is built from 13 residues. Germline assignment: CDR1 SGHNT and CDR2 YYREEE (reference sequence). J was trimmed by 2 bases and V by 4 bases; bases with no gene match: 2. This chain's CDR3 is CASSPGQQETQYF. DNA of the CDR3: TGTGCCAGCAGCCCGGGACAGCAAGAGACCCAGTACTTC.

The chain employs TRBV6-6 and TRBJ1-1, with D unresolved. Looked up from germline, CDR1 is MNHNY and CDR2 is SVGAGI (reference sequence). Deletions cut 2 bases from V and 5 bases from J, with 6 bases between. The CDR3 totals 12 residues. The CDR3 sequence: CASSYDGTEAFF. The CDR3 bases are TGTGCCAGCAGTTACGATGGTACTGAAGCTTTCTTT.

This clone has a handful of counts. The chain carries TRBV9 and TRBJ1-5; D gene uncertain. Germline V gives CDR1 SGDLS, CDR2 YYNGEE. Trimming removed 0 bases from V and 7 bases from J, with 14 bases in between. This CDR3 spans 15 amino acids. CDR3 in amino acids: CASSVDGRGGQPQHF. CDR3 in DNA: TGTGCCAGCAGCGTAGATGGTCGGGGAGGCCAGCCCCAGCATTTT.

The chain employs TRBV2 and TRBJ2-2; no clear D. With 6 bases removed from V and 2 bases from J, the gap between germline ends came to 10 bases. From germline, CDR1 is SNHLY and CDR2 FYNNEI. CDR3 size: 14 residues. CDR3 DNA: TGTGCCAGCAGAGGGTCCGCTAACACCGGGGAGCTGTTTTTT. It codes for CASRGSANTGELFF.

The genes are TRBV29-1 and TRBJ1-2; no definite D call. The germline CDR1 and CDR2 sequences are SQVTM and ANQGSEA. The CDR3 is 16 residues long. V was pared by 0 bases and J by 4 bases, with 18 bases between. The CDR3 here is CSVEELRASIGYGYTF. The CDR3, as DNA: TGCAGCGTTGAAGAGCTCCGGGCCTCCATTGGCTATGGCTACACCTTC.

This clone was seen a few times. The CDR3 sequence is CASSFNTGDTQYF. Here the CDR3 DNA reads TGTGCCAGCAGTTTCAATACAGGGGATACGCAGTATTTT. The chain uses TRBV7-8 and TRBJ2-3; tentatively, D is TRBD1 (6 bases). V shed 6 bases and J shed 6 bases, with 13 bases lying between them. Germline loops: CDR1 SGHVS, CDR2 FQNEAQ. The CDR3 is 13 amino acids.

This clone was recorded a few times. The rearrangement uses TRBV7-9 and TRBJ2-1; D perhaps matches TRBD2 (6 bases). CDR1 is SEHNR, CDR2 FQNEAQ, per germline (reference sequence). This CDR3 spans 15 amino acids. Trimming left V 6 bases short and J 3 bases short, with 15 bases between. The CDR3 loop is CASSPPRDFYNEQFF. The CDR3 DNA reads as TGTGCCAGCAGTCCTCCCCGGGACTTCTACAATGAGCAGTTCTTC.

J is TRBJ2-5 and V is TRBV9; D remains ambiguous. Germline-derived CDR1 and CDR2 are SGDLS and YYNGEE. Trimming shortened V by 0 bases and J by 7 bases, and 10 bases separated the two germline ends. The CDR3 contains 13 residues. CDR3 DNA: TGTGCCAGCAGCGTAGATGGTTGGGCGACCCAGTACTTC. The encoded protein is CASSVDGWATQYF.

This clone occurred many times. The genes are TRBV29-1 and TRBJ2-5, with no clear D. Trimming took 0 bases from V and 4 from J, leaving 12 bases between them. From germline, CDR1 is SQVTM and CDR2 ANQGSEA. The CDR3 totals 14 residues. The CDR3 region is CSVEDAMAGETQYF. In nucleotides, the CDR3 is TGCAGCGTTGAAGATGCCATGGCAGGAGAGACCCAGTACTTC. Based on the CDR3 plus reference TRBV29-1 and TRBJ2-5, the full variable domain is SAVISQKPSRDICQRGTSLTIQCQVDSQVTMMFWYRQQPGQSLTLIATANQGSEATYESGFVIDKFPISRPNLTFSTLTVSNMSPEDSSIYLCSVEDAMAGETQYFGPGTRLLVL.

The chain links TRBV7-9 to TRBJ1-4; unclear D gene. This CDR3 contains 13 residues. The germline V and J ends were trimmed by 1 base and 8 bases, with 8 bases remaining between them. CDR1 is SEHNR and CDR2 is FQNEAQ in the germline V gene (reference sequence). The CDR3 loop is CASSLVLGEKLFF. In nucleotides, the CDR3 is TGTGCCAGCAGCTTAGTACTTGGCGAAAAACTGTTTTTT.

This clone occurred a few times. The chain links TRBV30 to TRBJ2-5; no clear D gene. CDR1 and CDR2 from the germline V gene are GTSNPN and SVGIG (reference sequence). The V end was cut by 0 bases, the J end by 0 bases, with 20 bases between. The CDR3 runs to 18 residues. The CDR3 is CAWSVKSSRVPYQETQYF. The CDR3 coding sequence is TGTGCCTGGAGTGTAAAGTCGAGCCGGGTACCGTACCAAGAGACCCAGTACTTC.

CDR3 region: CSVVGNSYEQYF. Written as DNA, the CDR3 is TGCAGCGTTGTTGGGAATTCATACGAGCAGTACTTC. The gene calls are TRBV29-1 and TRBJ2-5; D unresolved. The DNA matches TRBJ2-7 better at its end, which makes the J call doubtful. The CDR3 consists of 12 residues. Germline assignment: CDR1 SQVTM and CDR2 ANQGSEA.

CDR3 DNA sequence: TGTGCCACCACGGACAGGGCAAATGGCTACACCTTC. It encodes CATTDRANGYTF. This sequence joins TRBV28 and TRBJ1-2, with 8 bases matching TRBD1. Germline V gives CDR1 MDHEN, CDR2 SYDVKM. The length of the CDR3 is 12 residues. The J segment lost 6 bases and the V segment lost 10 bases, leaving 7 bases of the junction unmatched.

The V and J genes are TRBV9 and TRBJ2-1; D unclear. The CDR3 loop spans 16 amino acids. V shed 6 bases and J shed 8 bases, with 24 bases lying between them. Germline-derived CDR1 and CDR2 are SGDLS and YYNGEE. CDR3 loop: CASTRSPLLSLHEQFF. CDR3 coding DNA: TGTGCCAGCACCCGAAGTCCCCTACTTTCCCTCCATGAGCAGTTCTTC. Using reference TRBV9 and TRBJ2-1 for the parts outside the CDR3, the full variable domain is DSGVTQTPKHLITATGQRVTLRCSPRSGDLSVYWYQQSLDQGLQFLIQYYNGEERAKGNILERFSAQQFPDLHSELNLSSLELGDSALYFCASTRSPLLSLHEQFFGPGTRLTVL.

This clone has just a few counts. CDR3 sequence reads: CAWRSPIADRDTEAFF. In DNA, the CDR3 is TGTGCCTGGAGAAGCCCGATCGCTGACAGGGACACTGAAGCTTTCTTT. The chain links TRBV30 to TRBJ1-1, with 7 nucleotides matching TRBD1. The germline gives CDR1 GTSNPN, CDR2 SVGIG (reference sequence). The CDR3 consists of 16 residues. V trimming: 3 bases; J trimming: 3 bases; junction bases outside the gene matches: 13.

There are a few counts of this clone. This chain joins TRBV12-5 and TRBJ2-5, with no clear D. Trimming removed 6 bases at V and 1 base at J, with 12 bases between. The germline V gene encodes CDR1 LGHNT and CDR2 FRNRAP. This CDR3 is built from 14 residues. The CDR3: CASGNRPAQETQYF. The CDR3 coding sequence is TGTGCTAGTGGCAATAGACCGGCCCAAGAGACCCAGTACTTC.

This clone was observed a few times. The J gene is TRBJ2-3, the V gene TRBV5-1, with D unresolved. This CDR3 is built from 13 residues. Trimming left V 7 bases short and J 5 bases short, with 14 bases between. The germline CDR1 and CDR2 sequences are SGHRS and YFSETQ. The CDR3 loop reads CASGEQSGDTQYF. The CDR3 bases are TGCGCCAGCGGGGAACAGTCGGGAGATACGCAGTATTTT.

This chain joins TRBV13 and TRBJ2-1; a possible D gene is TRBD1 (5 bases). CDR1 and CDR2 from the germline V gene are PRHDT and FYEKMQ (reference sequence). There are 15 residues in the CDR3. Trimming pared 3 bases from V and 0 bases from J, leaving 9 bases between. CDR3 DNA sequence: TGTGCCAGCAGCTTGATGACAGTCTCCTACAATGAGCAGTTCTTC. Translated: CASSLMTVSYNEQFF.

The V and J genes are TRBV29-1 and TRBJ1-2; 9 bases map to TRBD1. Germline V gene sequence: CDR1 SQVTM, CDR2 ANQGSEA. CDR3 length equals 13 residues. The V segment lost 5 bases and the J segment 7 bases; nucleotides outside the gene matches: 8. The CDR3, as DNA: TGCAGCGTTTTAGCGGGACAGGGTCCTGGCTACACCTTC. This codes for CSVLAGQGPGYTF.

This CDR3 is CASRVRENYEQYF. In nucleotides, the CDR3 is TGTGCCAGCAGAGTCCGGGAGAACTACGAGCAGTACTTC. The chain recombines TRBV2 with TRBJ2-7; D perhaps matches TRBD2 (6 bases). The CDR3 is made up of 13 amino acids. Germline values: CDR1 SNHLY, CDR2 FYNNEI. Trimming took 6 bases from V and 3 from J, leaving 12 bases between them.

CDR3 bases: TGTGCCAGCAGCCCAGGTCAGGGGGCCCCTTTTGAGCAGTACGTC. Translating gives CASSPGQGAPFEQYV. The genes are TRBV28 and TRBJ2-7, with TRBD1 matching over 8 bases. The V gene end was trimmed by 6 bases and the J gene end by 7 bases; junction bases not matched to a gene: 14. The CDR3 has 15 amino acids. Germline CDR1 and CDR2: MDHEN and SYDVKM.

This clone turned up a few times. The rearrangement joins TRBV29-1 to TRBJ1-2; D is ambiguous. CDR1 is SQVTM and CDR2 is ANQGSEA in the germline V gene. The CDR3 extends over 15 amino acids. V shed 6 bases and J shed 3 bases, with 20 bases lying between them. CDR3: CSVGATPTWYYGYTF. The CDR3 DNA is TGCAGCGTCGGCGCGACCCCGACGTGGTACTATGGCTACACCTTC.